This passage covers 11 T cell receptor beta chains from one sample sequenced in a study of T cells in localized non-small cell lung cancer (dated by TCRdb to between 2020 and 2021). Libraries were built with the immunoSEQ multiplex PCR assay. Entries here come from immuneACCESS through TCRdb and include only in-frame sequences with V and J called. Some clones fail to appear in such tables; in the studies checked, an unresolved V gene covers under half of the shortfall, and the cause of the remainder is unknown. Recorded for this sample are roughly 7,000 clones; about 21% of them occurred a single time. The biggest ten clones account for 3% to 4.5% of the sample. Specimen: lung tumor tissue, collected before any cancer treatment. Receptors originate from a man aged 35 to 69 with stage III squamous cell lung carcinoma.

This clone has only one observation. The V and J genes are TRBV25-1 and TRBJ1-6; TRBD1 matches 8 bases. Germline V gives CDR1 MGHDK, CDR2 SYGVNS. This CDR3 has 15 residues. Trimming removed 6 bases from V and 8 bases from J; junction bases left unmatched: 9. This chain's CDR3 is CASRRQGSVDSPLHF. The CDR3 DNA is TGTGCCAGCAGAAGACAGGGGAGCGTGGATTCACCCCTCCACTTT.

The J gene is TRBJ1-1, the V gene TRBV18; D is undetermined. Germline lookup yields CDR1 KGHSH and CDR2 LQKENI. V shed 0 bases and J shed 4 bases, with 12 bases lying between them. CDR3 size: 15 residues. The CDR3 sequence is CASSPPSGQGTEAFF. CDR3 DNA sequence: TGTGCCAGCTCACCACCATCGGGTCAAGGCACTGAAGCTTTCTTT.

This clone was detected a few times. The gene calls are TRBV9 and TRBJ2-3; TRBD1 aligns across 7 bases. The CDR3 sequence is 15 residues long. Germline lookup yields CDR1 SGDLS and CDR2 YYNGEE. Trimming took 2 bases from V and 4 from J; bases not matched to a gene: 7. The CDR3 DNA reads TGTGCCAGCAGCGTCAATCGACAGGGCTCAGATACGCAGTATTTT. Protein: CASSVNRQGSDTQYF.

The gene calls are TRBV5-1 and TRBJ2-7, with 13 nucleotides matching TRBD2. CDR1 and CDR2 from the germline V gene are SGHRS and YFSETQ. The CDR3 sequence is 16 residues long. Losses at the gene ends were 4 bases for V and 1 base for J; bases not matched to a gene: 5. For the CDR3, the DNA is TGCGCCAGCAGCGCCCTACTAGCGGGAGGGTCCTACGAGCAGTACTTC. This translates into CASSALLAGGSYEQYF.

This clone was observed many times. This chain connects TRBV11-3 to TRBJ2-5; a weak D match, TRBD1 (6 bases). The CDR3 consists of 14 residues. Looked up from germline, CDR1 is SGHNT and CDR2 is YENEEA. V gave up 5 bases and J gave up 2 bases, with 12 bases separating them. The CDR3 DNA reads TGTGCCAGCAGCCCGGGCACAGGGCAAGAGACCCAGTACTTC. Translating gives CASSPGTGQETQYF.

Only one count was recorded for this clone. J is TRBJ2-3 and V is TRBV29-1, with TRBD1 matching 7 bases. From germline, CDR1 is SQVTM and CDR2 ANQGSEA. The CDR3 spans 14 residues. The J segment lost 3 bases and the V segment lost 3 bases, leaving 6 bases of the junction unmatched. CDR3 in amino acids: CSVDRPQGTDTQYF. The CDR3 coding sequence is TGCAGCGTTGATAGACCACAGGGGACAGATACGCAGTATTTT.

V gene TRBV6-8 combines with J gene TRBJ1-1, with D unclear. The CDR3 is 12 residues long. Trimming left V 4 bases short and J 5 bases short, with 8 bases between. The germline CDR1 and CDR2 sequences are MNHGY and SAAAGT. CDR3 amino acids: CASSSVGTEAFF. The CDR3 coding sequence is TGTGCCAGCAGTTCCGTGGGGACTGAAGCTTTCTTT.

The V call is TRBV29-1, the J call TRBJ2-1, with 7 bases that match TRBD1. From germline, CDR1 is SQVTM and CDR2 ANQGSEA. J gave up 5 bases and V 4 bases, and 5 bases lay outside the gene matches. This CDR3 contains 13 residues. The CDR3 region has the DNA TGCAGCGTTGTGCCAGGGGGAAACAATGAGCAGTTCTTC. Its protein product is CSVVPGGNNEQFF.

This clone was observed a few times. The chain joins TRBV11-3 to TRBJ2-3, with TRBD1 matching over 7 bases. Germline V gene data show CDR1 as SGHNT and CDR2 as YENEEA. The V segment lost 5 bases and the J segment 2 bases; nucleotides outside the gene matches: 10. The CDR3 length is 16 residues. The CDR3: CASSPRGQGHTDTQYF. CDR3 DNA sequence: TGTGCCAGCAGCCCAAGGGGGCAGGGGCACACAGATACGCAGTATTTT.

The genes are TRBV14 and TRBJ2-5, with 9 bases aligning to TRBD1. The V gene's germline CDR1 is SGHDN and CDR2 FVKESK. Germline trimming cut 1 base from V and 6 bases from J; bases unmatched to any gene: 9. The CDR3 loop spans 16 amino acids. The CDR3 reads CASSQGPGQGWKTQYF. DNA of the CDR3: TGTGCCAGCAGCCAAGGCCCGGGACAGGGTTGGAAGACCCAGTACTTC.

In its sample, this clone was seen a few times. The chain carries TRBV28 and TRBJ1-2; 8 bases are shared with TRBD1. This CDR3 spans 16 amino acids. J gave up 4 bases and V 2 bases, and 9 bases lay outside the gene matches. The germline CDR1 and CDR2 sequences are MDHEN and SYDVKM. The CDR3 DNA sequence: TGTGCCAGCAGTTTACCTAGGACAGGGAGTGGCTATGGCTACACCTTC. Translation gives CASSLPRTGSGYGYTF.